The 5 T cell receptor beta chains in this list originate from one sample, sequenced in a study of T cell changes during pregnancy in multiple sclerosis (dated by TCRdb to about 2019). Library preparation was by the immunoSEQ multiplex PCR assay. TCRdb limited this immuneACCESS table to in-frame rearrangements with V and J called. A share of clones is missing; checked studies link under half to unresolved V genes, and the rest is unexplained. This sample comprises 40,000 to 45,000 clones, approximately 91% of them detected only once. 0.6% to 0.75% of the sample comes from the top ten. Source: CD4+ T cells from peripheral blood mononuclear cells, taken before pregnancy. Every receptor here comes from a female donor with multiple sclerosis, enrolled in a pregnancy study.

This clone appeared once. For the CDR3, the DNA is TGCAGCGTTGAAGGGGTTGGCGGCCCTGAAGCTTTCTTT. It translates to CSVEGVGGPEAFF. The chain employs TRBV29-1 and TRBJ1-1; no reliable D call. The CDR3 runs to 13 residues. V was cut by 1 base and J by 6 bases, with 12 bases left in between. The germline gives CDR1 SQVTM, CDR2 ANQGSEA. The entire variable domain, with the rest obtained from reference TRBV29-1 and TRBJ1-1, is as follows: SAVISQKPSRDICQRGTSLTIQCQVDSQVTMMFWYRQQPGQSLTLIATANQGSEATYESGFVIDKFPISRPNLTFSTLTVSNMSPEDSSIYLCSVEGVGGPEAFFGQGTRLTVV.

This clone was detected once. V and J are TRBV7-9 and TRBJ2-3; 7 nucleotides line up with TRBD2. Germline V gives CDR1 SEHNR, CDR2 FQNEAQ (reference sequence). There are 14 residues in the CDR3. V was pared by 3 bases and J by 5 bases, with 5 bases of the junction left unmatched. The CDR3 nucleotides read TGTGCCAGCAGCTTGGGGGGGACTGTAGATACGCAGTATTTT. It codes for CASSLGGTVDTQYF.

The CDR3 is CASSFRRVENSPLHF. The CDR3, as DNA: TGTGCCAGCAGCTTCCGCAGGGTAGAAAATTCACCCCTCCACTTT. V usage is TRBV7-2 and J usage is TRBJ1-6; possibly TRBD1 for D (5 bases). Germline assignment: CDR1 SGHTA and CDR2 FQGNSA. The CDR3 runs 15 residues. V lost 3 bases and J lost 7, with 13 bases in between.

The chain joins TRBV7-9 to TRBJ1-6; D perhaps matches TRBD1 (5 bases). Trimming pared 4 bases from V and 17 bases from J, leaving 15 bases between. The germline V gene encodes CDR1 SEHNR and CDR2 FQNEAQ (reference sequence). This CDR3 spans 12 amino acids. The CDR3 loop is CASSYDRDFIHF. CDR3 sequence (DNA): TGTGCCAGCAGCTATGACCGGGACTTCATCCACTTT.

V and J are TRBV25-1 and TRBJ1-1; 7 bases fit TRBD1. V dropped 4 bases and J dropped 4; count of bases not matched to a gene: 6. The CDR3 has 14 residues. Germline CDR1 and CDR2: MGHDK and SYGVNS. The CDR3 nucleotides read TGTGCCAGCAGTGTGATGGGACAGCGCACTGAAGCTTTCTTT. Translated, it gives CASSVMGQRTEAFF.